A single sample gave rise to the 17 T cell receptor beta chains below, sequenced in a study of cytomegalovirus exposure and HLA in healthy donors. Data came from immunoSEQ multiplex PCR; TCRdb stores just in-frame clones and leaves some out. The data show about 140,000 clones, with almost 90% seen just once and approximately 8.5% held by the top ten. The sequenced sample was PBMCs. These receptors all come from a woman aged 18-29 years in good health and CMV-seropositive.

The V call is TRBV7-8, the J call TRBJ2-2, with D possibly being TRBD2 (5 bases). The germline V gene has CDR1 SGHVS and CDR2 FQNEAQ. The ends were cut back, 3 bases at V and 4 bases at J, with 12 bases in the middle. CDR3 length equals 15 residues. This CDR3 reads CASSLALASTGELFF. In DNA form, the CDR3 reads TGTGCCAGCAGCTTGGCCCTAGCTTCCACCGGGGAGCTGTTTTTT. Filled out from reference TRBV7-8 and TRBJ2-2, the complete variable domain reads GAGVSQSPRYKVAKRGQDVALRCDPISGHVSLFWYQQALGQGPEFLTYFQNEAQLDKSGLPSDRFFAERPEGSVSTLKIQRTQQEDSAVYLCASSLALASTGELFFGEGSRLTVL.

The chain carries TRBV6-5 and TRBJ2-3, with D perhaps TRBD2 (5 bases). The CDR3 has 15 residues. The V end was cut by 2 bases, the J end by 2 bases, with 11 bases between. Germline CDR1 and CDR2: MNHEY and SVGAGI. DNA for the CDR3: TGTGCCAGCAGTTACCGGTGGGAGTCCACAGATACGCAGTATTTT. As protein: CASSYRWESTDTQYF.

This clone was seen only once. V usage is TRBV5-6 and J usage is TRBJ1-2; no clear D. Germline loops: CDR1 SGHDT, CDR2 YYEEEE. V lost 1 base and J 4 bases, leaving 14 bases between the germline ends. The CDR3 length is 15 residues. This chain's CDR3 is CASSLLPGPFYGYTF. The CDR3 nucleotides read TGTGCCAGCAGCTTGCTCCCGGGTCCCTTCTATGGCTACACCTTC.

This clone showed up just once. The chain carries TRBV6-5 and TRBJ1-1; 8 bases agree with TRBD1. The V gene end was trimmed by 6 bases and the J gene end by 6 bases; junction bases not matched to a gene: 9. The CDR3 runs to 14 residues. The V gene's germline CDR1 is MNHEY and CDR2 SVGAGI. The CDR3 is CASRRGQGFSEAFF. In DNA, the CDR3 is TGTGCCAGCAGACGCGGACAGGGTTTCTCTGAAGCTTTCTTT.

The gene calls are TRBV6-1 and TRBJ1-2; 8 nucleotides match TRBD1. V gave up 6 bases and J gave up 6 bases; unmatched junction bases: 12. The CDR3 runs to 15 residues. CDR1 and CDR2 from the germline V gene are MNHNS and SASEGT. CDR3 in DNA: TGTGCCAGCAGCCAGGAATGGACAGGGTTAAATGGCTACACCTTC. It yields the protein CASSQEWTGLNGYTF.

This clone was recorded only once. V usage is TRBV7-6 and J usage is TRBJ1-1; 12 bases agree with TRBD1. Germline V gives CDR1 SGHVS, CDR2 FNYEAQ. V was pared by 5 bases and J by 6 bases, with 10 bases of the junction left unmatched. This CDR3 is built from 16 residues. The chain's CDR3 is CASSPRDRGRKAEAFF. The CDR3 bases are TGTGCCAGCAGCCCCCGGGACAGGGGGCGTAAGGCTGAAGCTTTCTTT.

The V gene is TRBV5-1, the J gene TRBJ1-1; D might be TRBD1 (6 bases). Germline-derived CDR1 and CDR2 are SGHRS and YFSETQ. CDR3 length: 15 residues. Trimming took 1 base from V and 2 from J, leaving 12 bases between them. CDR3 nucleotides: TGCGCCAGCAGCTTGCTTCGGACAGTAAACACTGAAGCTTTCTTT. Translating gives CASSLLRTVNTEAFF.

The chain links TRBV4-1 to TRBJ1-2; perhaps TRBD1 as D (6 bases). Germline CDR1 is MGHRA and CDR2 is YSYEKL. This CDR3 is built from 16 residues. V lost 1 base to trimming and J lost 4 bases, with 16 bases between them. The CDR3 loop is CASSQGTYGQPYGYTF. CDR3 sequence (DNA): TGCGCCAGCAGCCAAGGGACATACGGACAGCCCTATGGCTACACCTTC.

The gene calls are TRBV7-9 and TRBJ1-1; D is perhaps TRBD1 (6 bases). Germline V lookup: CDR1 SEHNR, CDR2 FQNEAQ (reference sequence). V lost 1 base and J 2 bases, leaving 14 bases between the germline ends. The CDR3 runs 16 residues. The CDR3 DNA sequence: TGTGCCAGCAGCTTAGATCGTCGGACAGTAAACACTGAAGCTTTCTTT. It specifies CASSLDRRTVNTEAFF.

V is TRBV6-1 and J is TRBJ2-2; 14 positions agree with TRBD2. CDR1 is MNHNS and CDR2 is SASEGT in the germline V gene. V lost 5 bases to trimming and J lost 1 base; unmatched junction nucleotides: 6. The CDR3 is made up of 18 amino acids. In DNA form, the CDR3 reads TGTGCCAGCAGTCAAGGGACTAGCGGGGGCCGGAACACCGGGGAGCTGTTTTTT. Translation: CASSQGTSGGRNTGELFF.

This chain links TRBV7-9 with TRBJ2-5; no clear D gene. Between the trimmed V and J ends, which lost 5 bases and 2 bases, there was a span of 15 bases. Germline V gene data show CDR1 as SEHNR and CDR2 as FQNEAQ (reference sequence). CDR3 size: 15 residues. The CDR3 loop reads CASSDRIQIQETQYF. The CDR3 region has the DNA TGTGCCAGCAGCGACCGGATACAGATACAAGAGACCCAGTACTTC. Based on the CDR3 plus reference TRBV7-9 and TRBJ2-5, the full variable domain is DTGVSQNPRHKITKRGQNVTFRCDPISEHNRLYWYRQTLGQGPEFLTYFQNEAQLEKSRLLSDRFSAERPKGSFSTLEIQRTEQGDSAMYLCASSDRIQIQETQYFGPGTRLLVL.

This chain joins TRBV5-1 and TRBJ1-1; TRBD1 matches 9 bases. With V trimmed by 4 bases and J by 3 bases, 4 bases remained unmatched. The CDR3 covers 14 residues. Germline V CDR1 and CDR2: SGHRS, YFSETQ. CDR3 sequence reads: CASSHRGQDTEAFF. CDR3 sequence (DNA): TGCGCCAGCAGCCACAGGGGGCAGGACACTGAAGCTTTCTTT.

This rearrangement joins TRBV12-5 to TRBJ2-3; TRBD2 matches at 8 bases. Germline CDR1 and CDR2: LGHNT and FRNRAP. This CDR3 has 13 residues. J gave up 1 base and V 7 bases, and 1 base lay outside the gene matches. This CDR3 reads CASEAGGTDTQYF. Here the CDR3 DNA reads TGTGCTAGTGAAGCGGGGGGCACAGATACGCAGTATTTT.

This chain uses TRBV19 with TRBJ2-1; 11 bases are a match to TRBD2. Germline V gene sequence: CDR1 LNHDA, CDR2 SQIVND (reference sequence). With V trimmed by 7 bases and J by 8 bases, 13 bases remained unmatched. CDR3 length equals 16 residues. For the CDR3, the DNA is TGTGCCAGTACCCCCCAATTAGCGGGGGGGCCCTATGAGCAGTTCTTC. It encodes CASTPQLAGGPYEQFF.

The genes are TRBV19 and TRBJ2-2; possibly TRBD2 for D (5 bases). CDR3 length: 15 amino acids. Trimming shortened V by 6 bases and J by 6 bases, and 17 bases separated the two germline ends. The V gene's germline CDR1 is LNHDA and CDR2 SQIVND (reference sequence). The CDR3 protein is CASSPLTIRSGELFF. CDR3 nucleotide sequence: TGTGCCAGTAGCCCACTGACTATTCGATCCGGGGAGCTGTTTTTT.

This clone is deemed medium-sized. The genes are TRBV2 and TRBJ1-5; D uncertain. V dropped 5 bases and J dropped 4 bases, with 9 bases sitting between them. Germline CDR1 is SNHLY and CDR2 is FYNNEI. The CDR3 is 13 residues long. The CDR3 bases are TGTGCCAGCAGTAATTGGGCGAATCAGCCCCAGCATTTT. Translated, it gives CASSNWANQPQHF.

The chain has TRBV5-4 and TRBJ1-6; D might be TRBD1 (5 bases). Germline CDR1 and CDR2: SGHNT and YYREEE (reference sequence). Trimming took off 3 bases at V and 9 bases at J, with 16 bases between the two ends. This CDR3 has 15 amino acids. The CDR3 coding sequence is TGTGCCAGCAGCTCCACTAGCGTAGGGGTTTCACCCCTCCACTTT. Translation: CASSSTSVGVSPLHF.